Listed below are T cell receptor beta chains from one sample, sequenced in a study of T cell responses to AZD1222 COVID-19 vaccine. Sequencing was performed with immunoSEQ multiplex PCR; in TCRdb, only in-frame clones are kept and a portion is missing. The sample includes approximately 180,000 clones, 85% to 95% seen only once; the top ten take 8.5% to 12%. The sequences come from peripheral blood, collected on day 0 of AZD1222 vaccination. The receptor set was obtained from an adult in good health. CDR3s include the opening cysteine and the closing phenylalanine or tryptophan. A D gene is named only where the DNA matches it firmly. A row's size may be missing; if present it is once, few, many or a size class.

clone_size j_call d_call v_call cdr3_aa cdr3_nt
. TRBJ2-7 . TRBV11-2 CASSLDPGLYEQYF TGTGCCAGCAGCTTAGATCCGGGGCTCTACGAGCAGTACTTC
. TRBJ2-3 . TRBV19 CASSIGGSTDTQYF TGTGCCAGTAGTATAGGGGGTAGCACAGATACGCAGTATTTT
. TRBJ1-2 . TRBV6-5 CASSRSVADYGYTF TGTGCCAGCAGTCGTTCAGTCGCCGACTATGGCTACACCTTC
. TRBJ2-3 TRBD1 TRBV5-1 CASSLGQGADTQYF TGCGCCAGCAGCTTAGGACAGGGCGCAGATACGCAGTATTTT
. TRBJ1-3 . TRBV6-5 CASRKSSGNTIYF TGTGCCAGCAGGAAGAGCTCTGGAAACACCATATATTTT
. TRBJ2-5 . TRBV3-1/TRBV3-2 CASSQHPGTGSGETQYF TGTGCCAGCAGCCAACATCCCGGGACGGGGTCCGGGGAGACCCAGTACTTC
. TRBJ1-2 TRBD1 TRBV19 CASSPGQGQGYTF TGTGCCAGTAGTCCCGGACAGGGTCAGGGCTACACCTTC
. TRBJ2-6 . TRBV7-9 CASSYQELAGVLTF TGTGCCAGCAGTTATCAGGAGCTTGCCGGGGTCCTGACTTTC
. TRBJ1-1 . TRBV5-1 CASSYLQGLNTEAFF TGCGCCAGCAGCTACCTGCAGGGGCTGAACACTGAAGCTTTCTTT
. TRBJ1-1 . TRBV12-5 CASGLDDSEAFF TGTGCTAGTGGTTTGGACGACAGCGAAGCTTTCTTT
. TRBJ2-3 TRBD2 TRBV30 CAWSSGRSTDTQYF TGTGCCTGGAGTAGCGGGAGGAGCACAGATACGCAGTATTTT
. TRBJ1-4 . TRBV11-2 CASSLDFDQEKLFF TGTGCCAGCAGCTTAGATTTCGACCAGGAAAAACTGTTTTTT
. TRBJ1-5 . TRBV28 CASSPRRVSPQHF TGTGCCAGCAGTCCTCGTCGTGTCTCGCCCCAGCATTTT
. TRBJ1-3 . TRBV27 CASRSLMSSGNTIYF TGTGCCAGCAGATCTCTGATGAGCTCTGGAAACACCATATATTTT
. TRBJ1-1 . TRBV19 CASSRRDRPPFVMNTEAFF TGTGCCAGTAGTCGCCGGGACCGACCGCCTTTTGTCATGAACACTGAAGCTTTCTTT
once TRBJ2-7 . TRBV7-2 CASSSLSYEQYF TGTGCCAGCAGCTCCCTCTCCTACGAGCAGTACTTC
. TRBJ1-1 . TRBV19 CASKPFGLNTEAFF TGTGCCAGTAAGCCCTTCGGGTTGAACACTGAAGCTTTCTTT
. TRBJ2-2 . TRBV18 CASSPYRSNTGELFF TGTGCCAGCTCACCCTACAGATCGAACACCGGGGAGCTGTTTTTT
. TRBJ1-5 . TRBV18 CASSPPRRVPTQHF TGTGCCAGCTCACCACCGAGAAGGGTTCCAACCCAGCATTTT
. TRBJ2-2 . TRBV7-2 CASSRQPSNTGELFF TGTGCCAGCAGCAGACAGCCCTCCAACACCGGGGAGCTGTTTTTT
. TRBJ2-3 . TRBV3-1/TRBV3-2 CASSESPMSTQYF TGTGCCAGCAGCGAGTCCCCCATGTCTACGCAGTATTTT
. TRBJ2-5 . TRBV18 CASSPPNREETQYF TGTGCCAGCTCACCACCGAACAGAGAAGAGACCCAGTACTTC
. TRBJ1-1 . TRBV3-1/TRBV3-2 CASSLRAPFTEAFF TGTGCCAGCAGCCTCCGGGCCCCTTTCACTGAAGCTTTCTTT
once TRBJ2-2 . TRBV20-1 CSASPLEELFF TGCAGTGCTAGTCCGCTTGAGGAGCTGTTTTTT
. TRBJ1-5 . TRBV19 CASSIGRQINQPQHF TGTGCCAGTAGTATAGGGAGACAGATCAATCAGCCCCAGCATTTT
. TRBJ1-2 . TRBV18 CASSPPSGRGYGYTF TGTGCCAGCTCACCACCATCGGGCAGGGGCTATGGCTACACCTTC
. TRBJ1-2 . TRBV24-1 CATSDPSGFAGYTF TGTGCCACCAGTGATCCCTCAGGGTTCGCGGGCTACACCTTC
. TRBJ2-2 . TRBV7-8 CASSFEGNTNTGELFF TGTGCCAGCAGCTTTGAGGGGAACACGAACACCGGGGAGCTGTTTTTT
. TRBJ2-5 TRBD2 TRBV5-6 CASSLVSGGGETQYF TGTGCCAGCAGCTTGGTTAGCGGGGGCGGGGAGACCCAGTACTTC
. TRBJ1-3 . TRBV5-1 CASSLGKRGGNTIYF TGCGCCAGCAGCTTGGGCAAGAGAGGCGGAAACACCATATATTTT
. TRBJ1-1 . TRBV30 CAWNRPNTEAFF TGTGCCTGGAACAGGCCGAACACTGAAGCTTTCTTT
. TRBJ2-5 TRBD1 TRBV29-1 CSATPSFDRVEETQYF TGCAGCGCGACTCCTAGCTTTGACAGGGTTGAAGAGACCCAGTACTTC
. TRBJ1-1 TRBD1 TRBV28 CASSLYQGAEGNTEAFF TGTGCCAGCAGTCTCTATCAGGGGGCGGAGGGGAACACTGAAGCTTTCTTT
. TRBJ1-3 . TRBV7-8 CASTPGEKRNTIYF TGTGCCAGCACCCCAGGGGAGAAGCGAAACACCATATATTTT
. TRBJ1-1 . TRBV2 CASNGAGQKNTEAFF TGTGCCAGCAACGGGGCGGGCCAAAAGAACACTGAAGCTTTCTTT
. TRBJ1-2 . TRBV12-3/TRBV12-4 CASKKGDYGYTF TGTGCCAGCAAAAAGGGAGACTATGGCTACACCTTC
. TRBJ1-5 . TRBV20-1 CSASAGDQPQHF TGCAGTGCTAGTGCTGGGGATCAGCCCCAGCATTTT
. TRBJ1-2 . TRBV6-1 CASSFPRDVGGYTF TGTGCCAGCAGTTTTCCTCGGGACGTAGGGGGCTACACCTTC
once TRBJ1-5 . TRBV12-3/TRBV12-4 CASSRGTQPQHF TGTGCCAGCAGTAGGGGGACGCAGCCCCAGCATTTT
. TRBJ2-2 . TRBV9 CASSRSNANTGELFF TGTGCCAGCAGCCGGTCTAACGCGAACACCGGGGAGCTGTTTTTT
. TRBJ1-1 . TRBV6-5 CASTDLVRNTEAFF TGTGCCAGCACCGACCTCGTAAGGAACACTGAAGCTTTCTTT
. TRBJ2-1 TRBD2 TRBV7-9 CASLPTGTSGYNEQFF TGTGCCAGTCTCCCGACCGGGACTAGCGGTTACAATGAGCAGTTCTTC
. TRBJ1-2 TRBD1 TRBV27 CASSLQGADGYTF TGTGCCAGCAGCTTACAGGGGGCAGATGGCTACACCTTC
. TRBJ1-2 TRBD1 TRBV27 CASSSFGTAFGYTF TGTGCCAGCAGTTCTTTCGGGACAGCCTTTGGCTACACCTTC
. TRBJ1-2 . TRBV19 CAIRTPNYGYTF TGTGCCATTAGGACACCTAACTATGGCTACACCTTC
. TRBJ1-3 . TRBV3-1/TRBV3-2 CASSQAGNTIYF TGTGCCAGCAGCCAAGCCGGAAACACCATATATTTT
. TRBJ1-5 TRBD1 TRBV3-1/TRBV3-2 CASSRQGRVSTNPRPYSNQPQHF TGTGCCAGCAGCCGACAGGGAAGAGTTTCGACTAATCCCCGACCCTATAGCAATCAGCCCCAGCATTTT
once TRBJ1-1 . TRBV5-6 CASSQTVNTEAFF TGTGCCAGCAGCCAGACGGTTAACACTGAAGCTTTCTTT
. TRBJ1-5 . TRBV28 CASSSGHSNQPQHF TGTGCCAGCAGCTCCGGGCATAGCAATCAGCCCCAGCATTTT
. TRBJ1-6 . TRBV30 CAWTAEQGQLGSYNSPLHF TGTGCCTGGACTGCTGAACAGGGTCAGCTCGGCTCCTATAATTCACCCCTCCACTTT
. TRBJ1-2 . TRBV30 CAWWGRDTRDYGYTF TGTGCCTGGTGGGGCCGGGACACCCGCGACTATGGCTACACCTTC
. TRBJ1-1 . TRBV15 CATSRADSPNTEAFF TGTGCCACCAGCAGAGCGGACAGCCCGAACACTGAAGCTTTCTTT
. TRBJ1-1 . TRBV6-5 CASTQGHSTEAFF TGTGCCAGCACCCAAGGACACTCCACTGAAGCTTTCTTT
. TRBJ1-2 . TRBV19 CASRQPGNYGYTF TGTGCCAGTAGACAACCCGGCAACTATGGCTACACCTTC
. TRBJ1-4 . TRBV28 CASITPGVTNEKLFF TGTGCCAGCATTACTCCGGGGGTCACTAATGAAAAACTGTTTTTT
. TRBJ1-1 . TRBV7-2 CASSLVGMNTEAFF TGTGCCAGCAGCTTAGTAGGGATGAACACTGAAGCTTTCTTT
. TRBJ1-5 TRBD1 TRBV28 CASSFTGVSQPQHF TGTGCCAGCAGTTTCACAGGGGTTTCCCAGCCCCAGCATTTT
. TRBJ1-2 TRBD1 TRBV29-1 CSVEPGQGNYGYTF TGCAGCGTTGAACCGGGACAGGGGAACTATGGCTACACCTTC